This entry is about one T cell receptor beta chain. The sample is drawn from a study of blood T cell repertoires in COVID-19. About the research overall: Sites in the United States, Italy and Spain provided acute and convalescent COVID-19 samples.

From germline, CDR1 is GTSNPN and CDR2 SVGIG (reference sequence). V was cut by 4 bases and J by 0 bases, with 6 bases left in between. The CDR3 extends over 12 amino acids. Participants were aged about 18 to 90 years, lived in about two dozen US areas, and enrolled virtually. The study assigned cohorts using participant-reported clinical history. Two negative PCRs, clearance, or symptom resolution characterized the recovered Cohort 3 donors. Assay: immunoSEQ multiplex PCR; the TCRdb copy retains only in-frame clones and omits some. The sample comprises 250,000 or so clones, under 85% of which are singletons, and 1.5% to 2% rests with the top ten.

This sequence joins TRBV30 and TRBJ1-1; D gene unclear. This sequence originates from a man aged 55 to 70 who had recovered from COVID-19. Sequencing input: PBMCs or T cells enriched from blood (not recorded which). This chain's CDR3 is CAWNFMNTEAFF. The CDR3 nucleotides are TGTGCCTGGAACTTCATGAACACTGAAGCTTTCTTT. Full variable domain (rest looked up from reference TRBV30 and TRBJ1-1): SQTIHQWPATLVQPVGSPLSLECTVEGTSNPNLYWYRQAAGRGLQLLFYSVGIGQISSEVPQNLSASRPQDRQFILSSKKLLLSDSGFYLCAWNFMNTEAFFGQGTRLTVV.